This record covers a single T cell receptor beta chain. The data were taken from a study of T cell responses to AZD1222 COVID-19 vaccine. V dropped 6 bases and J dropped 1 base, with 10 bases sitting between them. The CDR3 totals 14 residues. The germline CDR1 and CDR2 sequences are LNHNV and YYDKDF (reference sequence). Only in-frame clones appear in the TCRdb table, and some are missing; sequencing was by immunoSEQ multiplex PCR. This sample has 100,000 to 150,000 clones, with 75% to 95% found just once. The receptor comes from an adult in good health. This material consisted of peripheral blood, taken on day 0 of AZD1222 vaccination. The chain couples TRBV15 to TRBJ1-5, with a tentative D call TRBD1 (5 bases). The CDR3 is CATSGANSNQPQHF. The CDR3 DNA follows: TGTGCCACCAGTGGGGCCAACAGCAATCAGCCCCAGCATTTT.